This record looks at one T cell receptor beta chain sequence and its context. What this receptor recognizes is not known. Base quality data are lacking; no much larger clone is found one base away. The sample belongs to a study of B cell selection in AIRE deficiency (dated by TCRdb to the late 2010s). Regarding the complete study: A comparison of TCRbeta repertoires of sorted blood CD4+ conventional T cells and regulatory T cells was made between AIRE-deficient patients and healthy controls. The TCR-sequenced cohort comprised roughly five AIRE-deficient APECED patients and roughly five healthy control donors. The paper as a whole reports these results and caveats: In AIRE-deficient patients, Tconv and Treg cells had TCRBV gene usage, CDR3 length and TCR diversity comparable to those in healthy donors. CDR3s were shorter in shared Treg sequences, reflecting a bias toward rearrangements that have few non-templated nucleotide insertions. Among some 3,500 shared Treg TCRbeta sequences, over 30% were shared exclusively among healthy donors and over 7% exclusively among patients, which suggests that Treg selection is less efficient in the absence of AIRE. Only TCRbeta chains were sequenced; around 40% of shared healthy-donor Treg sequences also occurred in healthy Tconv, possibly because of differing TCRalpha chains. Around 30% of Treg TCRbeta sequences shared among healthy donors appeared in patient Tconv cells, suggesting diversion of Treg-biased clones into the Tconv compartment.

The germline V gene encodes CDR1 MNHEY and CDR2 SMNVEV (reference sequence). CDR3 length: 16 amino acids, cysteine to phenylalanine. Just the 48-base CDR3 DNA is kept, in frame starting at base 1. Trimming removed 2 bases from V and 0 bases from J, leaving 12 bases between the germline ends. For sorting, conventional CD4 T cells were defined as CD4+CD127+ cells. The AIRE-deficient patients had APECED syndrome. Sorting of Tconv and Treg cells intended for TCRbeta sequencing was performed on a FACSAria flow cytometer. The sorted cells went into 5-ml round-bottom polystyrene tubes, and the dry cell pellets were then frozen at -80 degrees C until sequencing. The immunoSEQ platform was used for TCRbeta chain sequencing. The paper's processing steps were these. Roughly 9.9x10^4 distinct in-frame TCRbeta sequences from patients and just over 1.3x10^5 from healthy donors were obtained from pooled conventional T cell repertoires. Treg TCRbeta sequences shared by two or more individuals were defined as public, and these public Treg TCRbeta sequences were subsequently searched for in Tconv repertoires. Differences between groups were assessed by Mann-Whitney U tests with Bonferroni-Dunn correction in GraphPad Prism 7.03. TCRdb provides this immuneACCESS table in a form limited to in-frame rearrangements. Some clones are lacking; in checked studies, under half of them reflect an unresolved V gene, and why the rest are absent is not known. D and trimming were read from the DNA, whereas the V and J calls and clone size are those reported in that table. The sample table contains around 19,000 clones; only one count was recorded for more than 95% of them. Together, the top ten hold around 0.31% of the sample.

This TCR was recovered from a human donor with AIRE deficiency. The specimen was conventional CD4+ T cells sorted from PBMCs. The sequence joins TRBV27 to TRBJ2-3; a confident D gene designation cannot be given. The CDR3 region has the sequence CASSLVAPSSTDTQYF. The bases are TGTGCCAGCAGTTTAGTGGCGCCTAGTAGCACAGATACGCAGTATTTT.